The rows below give T cell receptor beta chains drawn from one sample of a study of blood T cell repertoires in COVID-19. Sequencing was performed with immunoSEQ multiplex PCR; in TCRdb, only in-frame clones are kept and a portion is missing. The sample consists of about 59,000 clones, about 86% of them appearing once. The specimen sequenced was peripheral blood. These receptors originate from a woman older than 75 with active COVID-19. The CDR3 runs from the conserved cysteine through the conserved F or W. The D gene is left open where the match is weak. Clone sizes are given selectively: once, few, many, or a class where the clone is expanded.

TRBV7-3	TRBJ2-5	-	11	-	CASSSGETQYF	TGTGCCAGCAGCTCCGGGGAGACCCAGTACTTC
TRBV28	TRBJ1-3	-	13	-	CASSRVSGNTIYF	TGTGCCAGCAGTCGGGTTTCTGGAAACACCATATATTTT
TRBV7-9	TRBJ2-1	-	14	TRBD2	CASSSGLAGGKQFF	TGTGCCAGCAGCTCGGGACTAGCGGGGGGGAAGCAGTTCTTC
TRBV4-2	TRBJ1-1	once	16	TRBD1	CASSQDGTVGGTEAFF	TGTGCCAGCAGCCAAGATGGGACAGTCGGGGGCACTGAAGCTTTCTTT
TRBV28	TRBJ2-7	-	13	TRBD1	CASWTGGFGEQYF	TGTGCCAGTTGGACAGGGGGTTTCGGCGAGCAGTACTTC
TRBV19	TRBJ2-3	-	15	-	CASSIGGTSTDTQYF	TGTGCCAGTAGTATAGGAGGGACTAGCACAGATACGCAGTATTTT
TRBV7-2	TRBJ2-5	-	15	-	CASSPVPRAWETQYF	TGTGCCAGCAGCCCCGTCCCCAGGGCTTGGGAGACCCAGTACTTC
TRBV5-1	TRBJ2-3	-	13	-	CASSPTSTDTQYF	TGCGCCAGCAGCCCAACTAGCACAGATACGCAGTATTTT
TRBV27	TRBJ2-5	-	15	TRBD2	CASSLLSGGSETQYF	TGTGCCAGCAGTTTATTAAGCGGGGGTTCAGAGACCCAGTACTTC
TRBV2	TRBJ1-4	-	15	TRBD1	CASRRRTGGSEKLFF	TGTGCCAGCAGGCGAAGGACAGGGGGCTCTGAAAAACTGTTTTTT
TRBV4-3	TRBJ2-4	-	14	TRBD1	CASSPGQGRDIQYF	TGCGCCAGCAGCCCTGGACAGGGTCGGGACATTCAGTACTTC
TRBV15	TRBJ1-2	-	16	-	CATSRGGGGASYGYTF	TGTGCCACCAGCAGAGGCGGAGGGGGGGCGAGCTATGGCTACACCTTC
TRBV28	TRBJ2-5	-	16	TRBD2	CASTTTSGGAWETQYF	TGTGCCAGCACCACGACTAGCGGGGGGGCCTGGGAGACCCAGTACTTC
TRBV9	TRBJ2-4	-	14	TRBD2	CASSVVGSSGNQYF	TGTGCCAGCAGCGTAGTGGGGTCTAGCGGAAATCAGTACTTC
TRBV2	TRBJ1-4	once	16	TRBD1	CASSRQGALSNEKLFF	TGTGCCAGCAGCAGACAGGGGGCCTTAAGTAATGAAAAACTGTTTTTT
TRBV5-5	TRBJ1-2	-	15	TRBD1	CASSFPGQGAGGYTF	TGTGCCAGCAGCTTTCCGGGACAGGGTGCGGGGGGCTACACCTTC
TRBV6-5	TRBJ2-2	-	13	TRBD1	CASRDRTSGELFF	TGTGCCAGCCGGGACAGAACCTCCGGGGAGCTGTTTTTT
TRBV20-1	TRBJ2-2	-	14	-	CSASRGDHAGELFF	TGCAGTGCTAGTCGCGGGGACCACGCCGGGGAGCTGTTTTTT
TRBV12-3/TRBV12-4	TRBJ1-2	many	13	-	CASSPTGLGGYTF	TGTGCCAGCAGCCCTACAGGGTTGGGAGGCTACACCTTC
TRBV19	TRBJ1-5	few	16	-	CASSIARRGGNQPQHF	TGTGCCAGTAGTATAGCCCGCCGGGGGGGCAATCAGCCCCAGCATTTT
TRBV7-9	TRBJ2-1	-	15	TRBD2	CASSLLVGGADEQFF	TGTGCCAGCAGCTTATTAGTCGGGGGGGCGGATGAGCAGTTCTTC
TRBV27	TRBJ2-4	-	13	-	CASSLTSLDIQYF	TGTGCCAGCAGCCTAACTAGTTTGGACATTCAGTACTTC
TRBV7-9	TRBJ1-5	-	14	-	CASSLMGGDQPQHF	TGTGCCAGCAGCTTAATGGGGGGGGATCAGCCCCAGCATTTT
TRBV20-1	TRBJ1-2	-	14	-	CSASRRGANYGYTF	TGCAGTGCTAGTAGGCGGGGGGCTAACTATGGCTACACCTTC
TRBV18	TRBJ2-4	-	16	-	CASSPRWEWAKNIQYF	TGTGCCAGCTCACCACGCTGGGAGTGGGCCAAAAACATTCAGTACTTC
TRBV7-6	TRBJ1-1	once	15	TRBD1	CASSLATGAHTEAFF	TGTGCCAGCAGCTTGGCGACAGGGGCCCACACTGAAGCTTTCTTT
TRBV3-1/TRBV3-2	TRBJ1-5	-	14	-	CASSQDSGNQPQHF	TGTGCCAGCAGCCAAGACTCAGGGAATCAGCCCCAGCATTTT
TRBV13	TRBJ2-7	-	12	-	CASSLVGDEQYF	TGTGCCAGCAGCTTAGTAGGGGACGAGCAGTACTTC